The subject of this entry is one T cell receptor (beta chain). The data were obtained in a study of CDR3 diversity in severe acne. TCRdb re-called the PCR reads with MiXCR, one entry per CDR3 protein. The table shows about 86,000 distinct CDR3 sequences, with 51% occurring only once. V lost 3 bases and J 4 bases, leaving 19 bases between the germline ends. CDR1 and CDR2 from the germline V gene are SGHTA and FQGNSA. The CDR3 loop spans 16 amino acids. The sample comprised blood. This chain links TRBV7-2 with TRBJ2-7, with D perhaps TRBD1 or TRBD2 (7 bases each). The sequence was obtained from a male donor in good health, without acne. The CDR3 here is CASSLWSGTAPYEQYF. CDR3 nucleotide sequence: TGTGCCAGCAGCTTGTGGAGCGGGACAGCACCTTACGAGCAGTACTTC.